A single sample gave rise to the 11 T cell receptor beta chains below, sequenced in a study of blood T cell repertoires in COVID-19. The protocol was immunoSEQ multiplex PCR, while the TCRdb copy is restricted to in-frame clones and leaves out a portion. The profile shows some 460,000 clones, nearly 90% of them singletons. Sequencing was performed on PBMCs or T cells enriched from blood (not recorded which). Receptor source: a young woman with acute COVID-19.

This chain connects TRBV11-2 to TRBJ2-5, with unresolved D. This CDR3 spans 11 amino acids. From germline, CDR1 is SGHAT and CDR2 FQNNGV. Trimming took off 5 bases at V and 4 bases at J, with 5 bases between the two ends. The CDR3 here is CASSVLETQYF. The DNA of the CDR3 is TGTGCCAGCAGCGTATTAGAGACCCAGTACTTC.

The chain combines TRBV10-1 with TRBJ2-1; 9 bases fit TRBD1. The CDR3 totals 13 residues. CDR1 WNHNN and CDR2 SYGVQD come from the germline V gene (reference sequence). J was trimmed by 10 bases and V by 6 bases; bases with no gene match: 7. The CDR3 is CASSLQGAREQFF. The CDR3 DNA is TGCGCCAGCAGCTTACAGGGGGCTAGGGAGCAGTTCTTC.

This sequence joins TRBV2 and TRBJ2-3, with D possibly being TRBD1 (6 bases). This CDR3 comprises 15 residues. Germline values: CDR1 SNHLY, CDR2 FYNNEI. V shed 5 bases and J shed 1 base, with 13 bases lying between them. As DNA, the CDR3 is TGTGCCAGCAGTTCACAGGGTTCGGGCACAGATACGCAGTATTTT. The encoded protein is CASSSQGSGTDTQYF.

In DNA, the CDR3 is TGTGCCAGCGGACAAGCGTCTGGGGCCAACGTCCTGACTTTC. Translating it yields CASGQASGANVLTF. This sequence joins TRBV6-5 and TRBJ2-6; tentatively, D is TRBD1 (5 bases). The germline V and J ends were trimmed by 8 bases and 1 base, with 9 bases remaining between them. CDR3 length equals 14 residues. Germline V lookup: CDR1 MNHEY, CDR2 SVGAGI.

This chain connects TRBV7-9 to TRBJ2-7, with 9 bases matching TRBD2. V lost 2 bases to trimming and J lost 4 bases; unmatched junction nucleotides: 3. The CDR3 is 14 residues long. CDR1 and CDR2 from the germline V gene are SEHNR and FQNEAQ (reference sequence). This CDR3 reads CASSLPGLAYEQYF. CDR3 sequence (DNA): TGTGCCAGCAGCTTACCGGGACTAGCTTACGAGCAGTACTTC.

The chain joins TRBV9 to TRBJ2-7; D is possibly TRBD1 (6 bases). From germline, CDR1 is SGDLS and CDR2 YYNGEE. The V end was cut by 2 bases, the J end by 2 bases, with 23 bases between. This CDR3 is built from 18 residues. This CDR3 reads CASSVEGAGAGWTYEQYF. The CDR3 DNA sequence: TGTGCCAGCAGCGTCGAAGGGGCAGGGGCCGGCTGGACCTACGAGCAGTACTTC.

J is TRBJ2-5 and V is TRBV21-1; the table's D gene call, TRBD2, was not cross checked with the DNA. TRBV21-1 is a listed pseudogene. The CDR3 extends over 14 amino acids. The CDR3 protein is CASTRPGLSETQYF. CDR3 nucleotide sequence: TGTGCCAGCACTCGACCGGGACTTTCGGAGACCCAGTACTTC.

A single count supports this clone. J is TRBJ1-4 and V is TRBV6-6; D might be TRBD1 (5 bases). Germline lookup yields CDR1 MNHNY and CDR2 SVGAGI (reference sequence). V was trimmed by 4 bases and J by 8 bases, leaving 17 bases between them. The length of the CDR3 is 15 residues. The CDR3 protein is CASSSAQALREKLFF. The DNA for the CDR3 is TGTGCCAGCAGTTCCGCACAGGCTTTAAGAGAAAAACTGTTTTTT.

This chain uses TRBV5-1 with TRBJ2-1; 10 bases match TRBD2. Germline values: CDR1 SGHRS, CDR2 YFSETQ. V shed 0 bases, J shed 5 bases, and the junction held 8 bases outside the gene matches. CDR3 length equals 17 residues. The CDR3 coding sequence is TGCGCCAGCAGCTTGGCGGTAGCGGGGGGCCATGACAATGAGCAGTTCTTC. Amino acids: CASSLAVAGGHDNEQFF. The whole variable domain, remainder taken from reference TRBV5-1 and TRBJ2-1, is KAGVTQTPRYLIKTRGQQVTLSCSPISGHRSVSWYQQTPGQGLQFLFEYFSETQRNKGNFPGRFSGRQFSNSRSEMNVSTLELGDSALYLCASSLAVAGGHDNEQFFGPGTRLTVL.

This chain uses TRBV7-3 with TRBJ2-3; 7 nucleotides agree with TRBD2. V gave up 5 bases and J gave up 3 bases; unmatched junction bases: 14. The germline V gene encodes CDR1 SGHTA and CDR2 FQGTGA. This CDR3 contains 17 residues. The CDR3 is CASSPLPISGATDTQYF. The CDR3 DNA is TGTGCCAGCAGCCCCCTCCCTATAAGCGGGGCTACAGATACGCAGTATTTT. The full variable domain, its missing parts supplied by reference TRBV7-3 and TRBJ2-3, is GAGVSQTPSNKVTEKGKYVELRCDPISGHTALYWYRQSLGQGPEFLIYFQGTGAADDSGLPNDRFFAVRPEGSVSTLKIQRTERGDSAVYLCASSPLPISGATDTQYFGPGTRLTVL.

The chain couples TRBV28 to TRBJ2-3, with 9 positions matching TRBD2. The CDR3 spans 14 residues. The junction had 5 bases not matched to a gene; V was cut back by 6 bases and J by 4 bases. Germline V CDR1 and CDR2: MDHEN, SYDVKM. CDR3 coding DNA: TGTGCCAGCAGCTGGACTAGCGAGGCAGATACGCAGTATTTT. Amino acids: CASSWTSEADTQYF. Full variable domain (missing parts from reference TRBV28 and TRBJ2-3): DVKVTQSSRYLVKRTGEKVFLECVQDMDHENMFWYRQDPGLGLRLIYFSYDVKMKEKGDIPEGYSVSREKKERFSLILESASTNQTSMYLCASSWTSEADTQYFGPGTRLTVL.